The entry below gives a single T cell receptor beta chain sequence along with its context. Its antigen is undetermined. The treatment was: approximately nine-day PBMC culture with coronavirus spike peptide pools or control peptides (ViraFEST assay). This record belongs to a study of vaccination and CD4 T cells after COVID-19. Study-wide context: Post-COVID draws followed diagnosis by a median roughly 93 days (range 35 to 161). Cells were stimulated with overlapping spike peptide pools from SARS-CoV-2, HCoV-NL63, HCoV-OC43 and HCoV-229E. Control cultures, each given a CEFX pool, an HIV-1 Nef pool, or no peptide, were included.

With the Oncomine TCR Beta short-read assay, DNA from cultured CD4+ T cells was sequenced. Once CD4+ T cells had been cultured, genomic DNA was extracted from them. TCRdb analysed the PCR reads with MiXCR anew, one entry per CDR3 protein. Seen here are around 15,000 distinct CDR3 sequences, more than 45% observed once, and the top ten hold about 14%. V was clipped by 5 bases and J by 4 bases, with 11 bases between them. The CDR3 length is 12 residues. Germline V lookup: CDR1 GTSNPN, CDR2 SVGIG (reference sequence). Sequences were obtained from CD4+ T cells from blood, cultured in vitro. The clonotype originates from a human donor who had recovered from COVID-19. The V call is TRBV30, the J call TRBJ1-2, with a possible D match to TRBD1 (5 bases). CDR3 in amino acids: CAWQRDSYGYTF. The CDR3 DNA reads TGTGCCTGGCAAAGGGACTCCTATGGCTACACCTTC.